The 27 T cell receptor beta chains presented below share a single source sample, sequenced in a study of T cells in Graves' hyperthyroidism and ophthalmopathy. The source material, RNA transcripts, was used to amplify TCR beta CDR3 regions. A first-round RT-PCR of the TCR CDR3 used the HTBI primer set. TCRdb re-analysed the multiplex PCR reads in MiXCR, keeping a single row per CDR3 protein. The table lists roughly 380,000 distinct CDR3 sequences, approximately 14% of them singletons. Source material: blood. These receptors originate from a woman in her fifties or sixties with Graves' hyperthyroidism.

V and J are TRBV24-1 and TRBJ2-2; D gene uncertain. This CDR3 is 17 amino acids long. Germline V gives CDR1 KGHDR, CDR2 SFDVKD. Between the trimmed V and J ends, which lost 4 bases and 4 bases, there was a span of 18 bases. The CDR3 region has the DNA TGTGCCACCAGTGAGCCTTCGTACCGATCGGGCACCGGGGAGCTGTTTTTT. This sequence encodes CATSEPSYRSGTGELFF.

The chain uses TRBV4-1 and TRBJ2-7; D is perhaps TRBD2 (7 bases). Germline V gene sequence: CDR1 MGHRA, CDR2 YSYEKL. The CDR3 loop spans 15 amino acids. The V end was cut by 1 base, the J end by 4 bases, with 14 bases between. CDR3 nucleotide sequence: TGCGCCAGCAGCCAAGGGGAGGGACAACTTTACGAGCAGTACTTC. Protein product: CASSQGEGQLYEQYF.

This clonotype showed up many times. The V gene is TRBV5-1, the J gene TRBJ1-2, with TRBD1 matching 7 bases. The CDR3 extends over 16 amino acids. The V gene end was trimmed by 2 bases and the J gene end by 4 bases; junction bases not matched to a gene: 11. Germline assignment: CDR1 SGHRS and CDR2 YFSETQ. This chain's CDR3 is CASSLLTGAGVYGYTF. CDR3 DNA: TGCGCCAGCAGCTTACTTACAGGGGCGGGGGTCTATGGCTACACCTTC.

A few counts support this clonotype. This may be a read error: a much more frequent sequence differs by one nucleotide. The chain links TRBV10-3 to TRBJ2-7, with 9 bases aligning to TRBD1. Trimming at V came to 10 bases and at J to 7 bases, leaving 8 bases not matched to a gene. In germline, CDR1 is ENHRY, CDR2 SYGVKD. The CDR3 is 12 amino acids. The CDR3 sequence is CASRTGEREQYF. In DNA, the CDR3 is TGTGCCAGCAGGACAGGGGAGCGGGAGCAGTACTTC.

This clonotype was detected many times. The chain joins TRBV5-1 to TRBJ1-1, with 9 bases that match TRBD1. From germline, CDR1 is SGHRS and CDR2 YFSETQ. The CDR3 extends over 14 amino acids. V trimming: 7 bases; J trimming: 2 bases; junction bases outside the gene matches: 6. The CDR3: CASGEGQGNTEAFF. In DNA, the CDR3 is TGCGCCAGCGGAGAGGGACAGGGAAACACTGAAGCTTTCTTT.

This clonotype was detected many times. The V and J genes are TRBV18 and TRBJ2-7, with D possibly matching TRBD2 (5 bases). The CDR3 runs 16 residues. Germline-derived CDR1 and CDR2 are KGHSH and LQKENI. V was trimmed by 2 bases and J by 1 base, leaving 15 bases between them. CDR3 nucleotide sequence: TGTGCCAGCTCACCAACGTCCCCGGGCGGGTCCTACGAGCAGTACTTC. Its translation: CASSPTSPGGSYEQYF.

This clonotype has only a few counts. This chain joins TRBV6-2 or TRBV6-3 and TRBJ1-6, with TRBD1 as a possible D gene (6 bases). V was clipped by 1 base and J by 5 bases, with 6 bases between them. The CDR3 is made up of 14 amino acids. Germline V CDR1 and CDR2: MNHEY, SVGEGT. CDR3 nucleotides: TGTGCCAGCAGTTACTACAGGGATAATTCACCCCTCCACTTT. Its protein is CASSYYRDNSPLHF.

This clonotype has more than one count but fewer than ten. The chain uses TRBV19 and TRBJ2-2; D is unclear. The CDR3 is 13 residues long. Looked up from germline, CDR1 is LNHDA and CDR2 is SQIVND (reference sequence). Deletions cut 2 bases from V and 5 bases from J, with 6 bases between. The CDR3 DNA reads TGTGCCAGTAGTATAACCTGGACCGGGGAGCTGTTTTTT. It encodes CASSITWTGELFF.

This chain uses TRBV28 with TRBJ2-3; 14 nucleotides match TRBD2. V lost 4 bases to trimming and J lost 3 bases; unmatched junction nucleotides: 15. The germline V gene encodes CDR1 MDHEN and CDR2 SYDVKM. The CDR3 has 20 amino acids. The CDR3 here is CASSSTAGTSGRAGTDTQYF. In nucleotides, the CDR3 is TGTGCCAGCAGTTCGACAGCTGGGACTAGCGGGAGAGCGGGGACAGATACGCAGTATTTT.

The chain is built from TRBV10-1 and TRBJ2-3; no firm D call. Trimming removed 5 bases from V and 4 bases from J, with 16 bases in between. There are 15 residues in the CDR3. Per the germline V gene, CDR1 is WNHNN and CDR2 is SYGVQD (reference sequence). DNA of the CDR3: TGCGCCAGCAGTATCCCCGGAAGGATCCCAGATACGCAGTATTTT. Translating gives CASSIPGRIPDTQYF.

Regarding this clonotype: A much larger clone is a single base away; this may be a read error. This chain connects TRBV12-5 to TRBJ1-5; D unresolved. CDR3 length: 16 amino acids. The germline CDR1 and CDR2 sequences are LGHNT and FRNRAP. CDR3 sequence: CAGGLVLGQSNQPQHF. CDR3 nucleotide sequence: TGTGCTGGTGGTTTGGTACTCGGTCAGAGCAATCAGCCCCAGCATTTT.

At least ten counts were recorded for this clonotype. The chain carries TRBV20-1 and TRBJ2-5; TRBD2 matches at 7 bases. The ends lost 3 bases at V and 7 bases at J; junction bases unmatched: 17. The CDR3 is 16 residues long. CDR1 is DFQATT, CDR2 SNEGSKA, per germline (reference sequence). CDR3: CSARTGTAGVFGTQYF. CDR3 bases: TGCAGTGCTAGGACCGGGACCGCGGGGGTGTTCGGGACCCAGTACTTC.

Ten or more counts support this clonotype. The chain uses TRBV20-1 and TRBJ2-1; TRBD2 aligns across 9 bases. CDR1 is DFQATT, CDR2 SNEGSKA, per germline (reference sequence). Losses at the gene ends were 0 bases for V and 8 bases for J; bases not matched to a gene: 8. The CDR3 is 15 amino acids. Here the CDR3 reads CSARDPSGRTYEQFF. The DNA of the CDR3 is TGCAGTGCTAGAGATCCCAGCGGGAGGACTTATGAGCAGTTCTTC.

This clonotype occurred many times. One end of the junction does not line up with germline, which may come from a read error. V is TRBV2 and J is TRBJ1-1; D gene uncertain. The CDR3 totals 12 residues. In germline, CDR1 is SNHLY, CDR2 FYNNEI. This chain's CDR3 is CVSRSENTEAFF. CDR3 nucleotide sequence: TGTGTCAGCAGGTCCGAGAACACTGAAGCTTTCTTT.

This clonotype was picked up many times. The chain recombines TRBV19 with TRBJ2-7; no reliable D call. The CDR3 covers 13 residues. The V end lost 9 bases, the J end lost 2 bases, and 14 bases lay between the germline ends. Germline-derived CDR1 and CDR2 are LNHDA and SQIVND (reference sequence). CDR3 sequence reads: CASSPSGPYEQYF. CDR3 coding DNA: TGTGCCAGCAGTCCGTCCGGACCCTACGAGCAGTACTTC.

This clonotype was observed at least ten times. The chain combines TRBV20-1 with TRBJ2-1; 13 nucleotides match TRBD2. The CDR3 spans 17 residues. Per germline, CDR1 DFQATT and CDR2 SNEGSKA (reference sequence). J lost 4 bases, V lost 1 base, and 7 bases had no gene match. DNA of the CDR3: TGCAGTGCTAGAGGAACGGGACTAGCGGGGATATACAATGAGCAGTTCTTC. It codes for CSARGTGLAGIYNEQFF.

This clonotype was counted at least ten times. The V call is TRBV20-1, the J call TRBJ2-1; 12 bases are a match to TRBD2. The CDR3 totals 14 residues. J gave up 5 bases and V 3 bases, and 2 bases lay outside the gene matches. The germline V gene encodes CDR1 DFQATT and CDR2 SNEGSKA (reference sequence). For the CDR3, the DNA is TGCAGTGCTAGTGGACTAGCGGGAAACAATGAGCAGTTCTTC. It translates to CSASGLAGNNEQFF.

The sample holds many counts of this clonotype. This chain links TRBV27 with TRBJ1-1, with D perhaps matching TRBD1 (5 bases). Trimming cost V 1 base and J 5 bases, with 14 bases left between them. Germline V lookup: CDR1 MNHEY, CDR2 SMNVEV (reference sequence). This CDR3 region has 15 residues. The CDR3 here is CASSLFGGTGTEAFF. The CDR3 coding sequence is TGTGCCAGCAGTTTATTCGGCGGGACGGGGACTGAAGCTTTCTTT.

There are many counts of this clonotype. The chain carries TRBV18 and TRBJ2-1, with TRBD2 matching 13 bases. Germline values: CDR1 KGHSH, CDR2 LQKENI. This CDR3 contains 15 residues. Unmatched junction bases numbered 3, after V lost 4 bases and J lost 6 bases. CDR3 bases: TGTGCCAGCTCACTACTAGCGGGAGGGCCCAATGAGCAGTTCTTC. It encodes CASSLLAGGPNEQFF.

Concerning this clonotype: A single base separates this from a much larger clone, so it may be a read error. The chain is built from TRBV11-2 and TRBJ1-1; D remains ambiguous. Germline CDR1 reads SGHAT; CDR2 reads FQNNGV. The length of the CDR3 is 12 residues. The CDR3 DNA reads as TGTGCCAGCGGCTTACTGAGGGCTGAAGCTTTCTTT. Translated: CASGLLRAEAFF. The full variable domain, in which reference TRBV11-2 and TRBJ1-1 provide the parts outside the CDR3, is EAGVAQSPRYKIIEKRQSVAFWCNPISGHATLYWYQQILGQGPKLLIQFQNNGVVDDSQLPKDRFSAERLKGVDSTLKIQPAKLEDSAVYLCASGLLRAEAFFGQGTRLTVV.

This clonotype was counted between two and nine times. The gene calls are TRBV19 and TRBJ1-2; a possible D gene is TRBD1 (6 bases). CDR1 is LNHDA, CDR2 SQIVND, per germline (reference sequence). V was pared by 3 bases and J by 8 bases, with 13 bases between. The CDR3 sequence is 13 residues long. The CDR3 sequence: CASSMRTATGYTF. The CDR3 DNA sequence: TGTGCCAGTAGTATGCGGACAGCGACGGGCTACACCTTC.

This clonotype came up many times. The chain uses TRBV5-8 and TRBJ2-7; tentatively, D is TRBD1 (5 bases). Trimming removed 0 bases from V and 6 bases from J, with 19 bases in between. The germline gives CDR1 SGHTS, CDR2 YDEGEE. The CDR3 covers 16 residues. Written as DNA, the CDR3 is TGTGCCAGCAGCTTGGAGGTCGGTGGGGCTCAGGTCGAGCAGTACTTC. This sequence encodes CASSLEVGGAQVEQYF.

The CDR3 region has the DNA TGCAGCGTTGAAGATCCTGGGCGGACCGGCGGGAATGAGCAGTTCTTC. Translation gives CSVEDPGRTGGNEQFF. The rearrangement uses TRBV29-1 and TRBJ2-1, with D perhaps TRBD2 (5 bases). The V gene's germline CDR1 is SQVTM and CDR2 ANQGSEA. This CDR3 has 16 amino acids. Trimming stripped 0 bases from V and 7 bases from J, with 19 bases between.

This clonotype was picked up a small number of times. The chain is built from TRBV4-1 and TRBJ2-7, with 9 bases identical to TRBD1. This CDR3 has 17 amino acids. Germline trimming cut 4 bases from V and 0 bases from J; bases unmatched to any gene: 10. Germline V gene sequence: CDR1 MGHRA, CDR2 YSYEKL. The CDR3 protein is CASSRGRGDRVSYEQYF. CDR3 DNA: TGCGCCAGCAGCCGAGGGAGGGGGGACAGGGTCTCCTACGAGCAGTACTTC.

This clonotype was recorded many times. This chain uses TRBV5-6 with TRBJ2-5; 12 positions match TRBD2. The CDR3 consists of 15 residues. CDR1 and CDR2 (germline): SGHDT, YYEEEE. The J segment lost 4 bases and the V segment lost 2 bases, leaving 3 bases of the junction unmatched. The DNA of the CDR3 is TGTGCCAGCAGCTTTGGACTAGCGGGAACAGAGACCCAGTACTTC. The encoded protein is CASSFGLAGTETQYF.

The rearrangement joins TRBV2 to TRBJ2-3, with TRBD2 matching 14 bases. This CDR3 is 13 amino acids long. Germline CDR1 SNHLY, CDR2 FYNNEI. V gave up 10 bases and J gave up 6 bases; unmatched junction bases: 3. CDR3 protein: CAIGTSGSDTQYF. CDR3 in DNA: TGTGCCATCGGGACTAGCGGGAGCGATACGCAGTATTTT.

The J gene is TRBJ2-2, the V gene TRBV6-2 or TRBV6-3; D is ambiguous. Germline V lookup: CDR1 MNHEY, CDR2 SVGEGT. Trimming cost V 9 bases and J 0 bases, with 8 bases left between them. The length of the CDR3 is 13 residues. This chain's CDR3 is CASLNPNTGELFF. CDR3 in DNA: TGTGCCAGTCTTAACCCGAACACCGGGGAGCTGTTTTTT.